This is a list of T cell receptor beta chains from one sample in a study of early T cells in non-severe SARS-CoV-2 infection. TCRdb reprocessed the 5' RACE reads via MiXCR and lists one record per CDR3 protein. Of tens of thousands of distinct CDR3 sequences listed, 5% to 7.5% are singletons. The input for sequencing was whole blood, taken at baseline. These receptors all stem from an adult who was a healthcare worker with PCR-confirmed SARS-CoV-2 infection or an uninfected control (not recorded which). The conserved cysteine and the conserved F or W are not part of the CDR3 here.

>TRBJ1-2|TRBV13
ASSSRGGRGYYGYT
>TRBJ2-3|TRBV6-4
ASSGQAVTDTQY
>TRBJ1-5|TRBV20-1
SAPVAGGRQPQH
>TRBJ2-7|TRBV7-2
ASSLPITASYEQY
>TRBJ2-7|TRBV7-9
ASSLAGVTYEQY
>TRBJ2-3|TRBV3-1
ASSQGLAGAPRY
>TRBJ2-2|TRBV4-2
ASRRTSGPNTGELF
>TRBJ1-4|TRBV6-6
ASSSDGTDEKLF
>TRBJ1-3|TRBV4-3
ASSSGFSGNTIY
>TRBJ2-7|TRBV4-1
ASSLAIEGEQY
>TRBJ1-1|TRBV4-2
ASSQVMVGNTEAF
>TRBJ2-5|TRBV7-2
ASSLGGTQTQY
>TRBJ1-2|TRBV19
ASSTDGTGSNGYT
>TRBJ2-6|TRBV30
AFRRDRVPSGANVLT
>TRBJ1-1|TRBV6-5
ASRRNTEAF
>TRBJ1-2|TRBV20-1
SAINRYPYGYT
>TRBJ2-7|TRBV29-1
SVEGLTGEEQY
>TRBJ1-2|TRBV4-3
ASSQDRARNYGYT
>TRBJ1-1|TRBV9
ASSHGTENTEAF
>TRBJ2-3|TRBV12-3/TRBV12-4
ASSHRSGISTDTQY
>TRBJ2-2|TRBV9
ASSFSGGPGELF
>TRBJ1-1|TRBV6-5
ASSSSGYRNTEAF
>TRBJ2-1|TRBV24-1
ATSDSLWGGANEQF
>TRBJ2-2|TRBV20-1
SATYKGFTGELF
>TRBJ1-3|TRBV10-3
AITPGPPGNTIY
>TRBJ1-1|TRBV6-6
ASSFPLETGLTEAF
>TRBJ1-1|TRBV14
ASSWDSFMNTEAF
>TRBJ2-5|TRBV29-1
SVDSGLQETQY
>TRBJ1-1|TRBV7-6
ASSPGTTMNTEAF
>TRBJ2-2|TRBV12-3/TRBV12-4
ASRVVGANTGELF
>TRBJ2-3|TRBV11-1
ASSAFGTGGDTQY
>TRBJ2-7|TRBV24-1
ATSDSGQDPDEQY
>TRBJ2-3|TRBV20-1
SAPQGGSTDTQY
>TRBJ2-7|TRBV10-3
AIRPGLSYEQY
>TRBJ1-1|TRBV4-3
ASSQEVPTTNTEAF
>TRBJ2-3|TRBV2
ASSIADTQY
>TRBJ2-7|TRBV7-9
ASPKTETGLADEQY
>TRBJ1-6|TRBV19
ASQATGRHSPLH
>TRBJ2-7|TRBV21-1
ASQRQGRREQY
>TRBJ2-7|TRBV28
ASSLEERGGLYEQY
>TRBJ1-1|TRBV18
ASSLGTVDNTEAF
>TRBJ2-1|TRBV28
ASSSGREGVYNEQF
>TRBJ2-3|TRBV29-1
SYGQGTDTQY
>TRBJ2-3|TRBV28
ASSHTSSGADTQY
>TRBJ2-1|TRBV12-3/TRBV12-4
ASSSPERGGRDEQF
>TRBJ2-7|TRBV11-2
ASSHGSSYEQY
>TRBJ1-2|TRBV14
ASSQRGHPYYGYT
>TRBJ2-7|TRBV12-3/TRBV12-4
ASSPPGRSYEQY
>TRBJ2-3|TRBV11-2
ASSTHGFDPSTDTQY
>TRBJ2-5|TRBV7-2
ASSFRASQETQY
>TRBJ2-5|TRBV6-2/TRBV6-3
ASRKGLAGGETQY
>TRBJ2-2|TRBV7-9
ASSFGTGELF
>TRBJ2-5|TRBV2
ASSLSRDETQY
>TRBJ2-1|TRBV12-5
ASGFSWDEQF
>TRBJ2-2|TRBV28
ASSLGPRRDTTSGELF
>TRBJ2-7|TRBV7-8
ASSAWTSLNSYEQY
>TRBJ2-3|TRBV6-2/TRBV6-3
ASSYRRLVDTQY
>TRBJ1-4|TRBV5-8
ASSPQRIGEKLF